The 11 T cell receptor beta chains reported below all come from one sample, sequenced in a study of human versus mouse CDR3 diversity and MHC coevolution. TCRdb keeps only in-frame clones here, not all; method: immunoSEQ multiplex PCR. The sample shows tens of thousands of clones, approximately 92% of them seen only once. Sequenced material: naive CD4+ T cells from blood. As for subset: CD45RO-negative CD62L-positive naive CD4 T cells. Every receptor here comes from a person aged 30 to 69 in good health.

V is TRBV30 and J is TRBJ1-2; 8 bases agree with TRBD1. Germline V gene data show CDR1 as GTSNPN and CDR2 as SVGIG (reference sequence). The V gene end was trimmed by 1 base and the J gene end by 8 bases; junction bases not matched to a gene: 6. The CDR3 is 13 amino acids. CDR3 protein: CAWSGTGYDGYTF. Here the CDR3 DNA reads TGTGCCTGGAGTGGGACAGGGTATGACGGCTACACCTTC.

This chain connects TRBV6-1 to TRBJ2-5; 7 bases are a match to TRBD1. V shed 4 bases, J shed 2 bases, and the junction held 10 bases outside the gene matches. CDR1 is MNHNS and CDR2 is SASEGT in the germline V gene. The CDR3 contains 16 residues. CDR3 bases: TGTGCCAGCAGTGGGAGCCCGGGACAGAGTCAAGAGACCCAGTACTTC. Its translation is CASSGSPGQSQETQYF.

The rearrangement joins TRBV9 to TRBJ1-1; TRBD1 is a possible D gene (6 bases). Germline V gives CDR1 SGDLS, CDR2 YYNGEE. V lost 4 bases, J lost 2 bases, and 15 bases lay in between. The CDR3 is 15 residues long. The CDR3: CASSPQGGVNTEAFF. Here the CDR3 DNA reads TGTGCCAGCAGCCCCCAAGGGGGGGTCAACACTGAAGCTTTCTTT.

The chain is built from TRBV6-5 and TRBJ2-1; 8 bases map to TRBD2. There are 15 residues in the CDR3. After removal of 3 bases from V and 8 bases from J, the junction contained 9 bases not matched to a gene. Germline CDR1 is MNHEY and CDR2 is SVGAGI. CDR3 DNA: TGTGCCAGCAGTTATTCGGGGACTAGAGGGGATGAGCAGTTCTTC. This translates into CASSYSGTRGDEQFF.

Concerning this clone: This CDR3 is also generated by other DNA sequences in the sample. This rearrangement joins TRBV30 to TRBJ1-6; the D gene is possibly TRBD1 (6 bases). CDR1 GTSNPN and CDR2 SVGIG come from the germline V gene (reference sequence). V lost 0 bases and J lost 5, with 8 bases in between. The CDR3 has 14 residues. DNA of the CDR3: TGTGCCTGGAGTGTAAACAGGGATAATTCACCCCTCCACTTT. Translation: CAWSVNRDNSPLHF. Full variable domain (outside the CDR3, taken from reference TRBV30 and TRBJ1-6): SQTIHQWPATLVQPVGSPLSLECTVEGTSNPNLYWYRQAAGRGLQLLFYSVGIGQISSEVPQNLSASRPQDRQFILSSKKLLLSDSGFYLCAWSVNRDNSPLHFGNGTRLTVT.

In DNA form, the CDR3 reads TGTGCCAGCTCACGTACTAGCGGGAACACAGATACGCAGTATTTT. The encoded protein is CASSRTSGNTDTQYF. The chain employs TRBV18 and TRBJ2-3, with 10 bases identical to TRBD2. Trimming removed 4 bases from V and 2 bases from J; junction bases left unmatched: 3. In germline, CDR1 is KGHSH, CDR2 LQKENI. The CDR3 has 15 residues. The full variable domain, rest sourced from reference TRBV18 and TRBJ2-3, is NAGVMQNPRHLVRRRGQEARLRCSPMKGHSHVYWYRQLPEEGLKFMVYLQKENIIDESGMPKERFSAEFPKEGPSILRIQQVVRGDSAAYFCASSRTSGNTDTQYFGPGTRLTVL.

The CDR3: CATSRHTGVGEKLFF. In DNA, the CDR3 is TGTGCCACCAGCAGACACACAGGGGTTGGTGAAAAACTGTTTTTT. This sequence joins TRBV15 and TRBJ1-4, with TRBD1 identical over 7 bases. The length of the CDR3 is 15 residues. Germline CDR1 is LNHNV and CDR2 is YYDKDF (reference sequence). V lost 2 bases, J lost 7 bases, and 7 bases stayed unmatched. The entire variable domain, with the rest obtained from reference TRBV15 and TRBJ1-4, is as follows: DAMVIQNPRYQVTQFGKPVTLSCSQTLNHNVMYWYQQKSSQAPKLLFHYYDKDFNNEADTPDNFQSRRPNTSFCFLDIRSPGLGDTAMYLCATSRHTGVGEKLFFGSGTQLSVL.

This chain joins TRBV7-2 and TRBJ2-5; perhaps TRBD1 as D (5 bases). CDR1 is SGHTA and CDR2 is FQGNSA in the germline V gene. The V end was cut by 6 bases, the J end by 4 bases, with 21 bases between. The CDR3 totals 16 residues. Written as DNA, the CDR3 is TGTGCCAGCAGGCCCCAGGGATTAGGGCTAGGAGAGACCCAGTACTTC. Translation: CASRPQGLGLGETQYF.

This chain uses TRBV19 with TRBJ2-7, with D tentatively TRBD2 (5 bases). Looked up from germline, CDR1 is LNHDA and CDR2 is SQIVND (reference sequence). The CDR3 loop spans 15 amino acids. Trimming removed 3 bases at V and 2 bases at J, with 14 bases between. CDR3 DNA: TGTGCCAGTAGTATCCCAGCGGCCCCACCCTACGAGCAGTACTTC. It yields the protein CASSIPAAPPYEQYF. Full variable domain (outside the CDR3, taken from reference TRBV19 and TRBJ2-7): DGGITQSPKYLFRKEGQNVTLSCEQNLNHDAMYWYRQDPGQGLRLIYYSQIVNDFQKGDIAEGYSVSREKKESFPLTVTSAQKNPTAFYLCASSIPAAPPYEQYFGPGTRLTVT.

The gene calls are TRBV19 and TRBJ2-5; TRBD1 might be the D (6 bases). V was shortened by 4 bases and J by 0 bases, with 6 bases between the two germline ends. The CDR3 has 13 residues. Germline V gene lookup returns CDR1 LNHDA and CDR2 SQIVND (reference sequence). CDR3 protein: CASSRQDQETQYF. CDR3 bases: TGTGCCAGTAGTAGACAGGACCAAGAGACCCAGTACTTC.

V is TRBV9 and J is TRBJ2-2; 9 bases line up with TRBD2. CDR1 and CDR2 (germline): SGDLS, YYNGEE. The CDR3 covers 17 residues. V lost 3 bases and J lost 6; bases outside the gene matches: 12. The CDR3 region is CASSGTPRLAGPGELFF. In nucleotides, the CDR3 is TGTGCCAGCAGCGGAACCCCACGGCTAGCGGGGCCCGGGGAGCTGTTTTTT.